Each of the 8 T cell receptor beta chains below was sequenced from the same sample in a study of vaccination and CD4 T cells after COVID-19. Sequence data for DNA of cultured CD4+ T cells were generated by the Oncomine TCR Beta short-read assay. TCRdb re-called the PCR reads through MiXCR, storing one row per CDR3 protein. This table holds more than 12,000 distinct CDR3 sequences, roughly 50% found once. Indicated treatment: approximately nine-day PBMC culture with coronavirus spike peptide pools or control peptides (ViraFEST assay). These receptors' targets are unknown. This specimen was CD4+ T cells from blood, cultured in vitro, taken before SARS-CoV-2 vaccination. The receptors stem from a human donor who had recovered from COVID-19.

The V gene is TRBV19, the J gene TRBJ2-7, with 10 bases aligning to TRBD1. Germline V gene data show CDR1 as LNHDA and CDR2 as SQIVND (reference sequence). V shed 6 bases, J shed 5 bases, and the junction held 7 bases outside the gene matches. The CDR3 covers 14 residues. As DNA, the CDR3 is TGTGCCAGTAGGCCGGGACAGGGGACCAACGAGCAGTACTTC. Amino acids: CASRPGQGTNEQYF.

In its sample, this clonotype was seen a few times. This sequence joins TRBV20-1 and TRBJ1-2; no clear D. CDR1 is DFQATT and CDR2 is SNEGSKA in the germline V gene (reference sequence). This CDR3 is built from 15 residues. Trimming took off 4 bases at V and 2 bases at J, with 17 bases between the two ends. The CDR3 coding sequence is TGCAGTGCTACCACAGCCTCGCCCCTAAACTATGGCTACACCTTC. This translates into CSATTASPLNYGYTF.

This sequence joins TRBV6-5 and TRBJ1-2; D gene unclear. This CDR3 spans 15 amino acids. Germline CDR1 and CDR2: MNHEY and SVGAGI. Trimming stripped 4 bases from V and 4 bases from J, with 16 bases between. This CDR3 reads CASSSQPDPGYGYTF. DNA of the CDR3: TGTGCCAGCAGTTCACAACCGGATCCCGGCTATGGCTACACCTTC.

The sample holds one count of this clonotype. The chain couples TRBV20-1 to TRBJ2-1; TRBD2 agrees at 7 bases. The germline CDR1 and CDR2 sequences are DFQATT and SNEGSKA (reference sequence). Losses at the gene ends were 2 bases for V and 2 bases for J; bases not matched to a gene: 6. The CDR3 length is 15 residues. The CDR3 protein is CSARLVGRTYNEQFF. Here the CDR3 DNA reads TGCAGTGCTAGACTGGTCGGGAGGACCTACAATGAGCAGTTCTTC.

Only a few counts were recorded for this clonotype. The rearrangement joins TRBV20-1 to TRBJ1-6, with TRBD1 matching 9 bases. Germline assignment: CDR1 DFQATT and CDR2 SNEGSKA (reference sequence). The V segment lost 6 bases and the J segment 1 base; nucleotides outside the gene matches: 13. The CDR3 runs 18 residues. This CDR3 reads CSAKSQHRGPSYNSPLHF. CDR3 bases: TGCAGTGCAAAGTCCCAACACAGGGGGCCTTCCTATAATTCACCCCTCCACTTT.

By sample fraction, this clonotype is medium-sized. The chain combines TRBV10-3 with TRBJ2-5; D may match TRBD1 or TRBD2 (5 bases each). The germline V and J ends were trimmed by 6 bases and 1 base, with 12 bases remaining between them. The CDR3 is made up of 14 amino acids. CDR1 is ENHRY and CDR2 is SYGVKD in the germline V gene. In DNA form, the CDR3 reads TGTGCCATCAGACGGGACGGCTTCCAAGAGACCCAGTACTTC. It translates to CAIRRDGFQETQYF.

This clonotype has just a few counts. This chain links TRBV2 with TRBJ2-7; D possibly corresponds to TRBD2 (5 bases). The germline V gene has CDR1 SNHLY and CDR2 FYNNEI. V dropped 3 bases and J dropped 3 bases, with 12 bases sitting between them. This CDR3 is built from 14 residues. This chain's CDR3 is CASSDLASNYEQYF. CDR3 in DNA: TGTGCCAGCAGTGACCTAGCTTCAAACTACGAGCAGTACTTC. Full variable domain (missing parts from reference TRBV2 and TRBJ2-7): EPEVTQTPSHQVTQMGQEVILRCVPISNHLYFYWYRQILGQKVEFLVSFYNNEISEKSEIFDDQFSVERPDGSNFTLKIRSTKLEDSAMYFCASSDLASNYEQYFGPGTRLTVT.

Comments on this clonotype: At one end, the junction sequence differs from germline, possibly due to a read error. The rearrangement joins TRBV7-2 to TRBJ1-1; the D is unclear. The CDR3 is 13 amino acids. From germline, CDR1 is SGHTA and CDR2 FQGNSA. The CDR3 DNA sequence: TGTGCCAGCAGACGACAACCGAACACTGAAGCTCTCTTT. Translating gives CASRRQPNTEALF.